Below are 15 T cell receptor beta chains sequenced from a single sample in a study of blood T cell repertoires in COVID-19. Here immunoSEQ multiplex PCR was the method, and the copy in TCRdb shows in-frame clones only, minus some. Of around 140,000 clones in the sample, around nine tenths were seen once. Material: peripheral blood. All receptors derive from a woman between 70 and 85 years old with COVID-19, enrolled during active disease.

The chain is built from TRBV2 and TRBJ2-4; D call uncertain. The CDR3 covers 15 residues. CDR1 is SNHLY and CDR2 is FYNNEI in the germline V gene. The V gene lost 2 bases and the J gene lost 0 bases, with 8 bases spanning the gap. CDR3 in DNA: TGTGCCAGCAGTGAACGGAGACTAGCCAAAAACATTCAGTACTTC. It codes for CASSERRLAKNIQYF.

This chain joins TRBV30 and TRBJ1-1, with 8 bases aligning to TRBD1. Trimming removed 7 bases from V and 2 bases from J; junction bases left unmatched: 6. Per the germline V gene, CDR1 is GTSNPN and CDR2 is SVGIG (reference sequence). This CDR3 contains 13 residues. This chain's CDR3 is CAYDRGFNTEAFF. For the CDR3, the DNA is TGTGCCTATGACAGGGGTTTTAACACTGAAGCTTTCTTT.

The chain joins TRBV5-1 to TRBJ1-4; D is unclear. The CDR3 has 13 residues. Trimming removed 3 bases from V and 10 bases from J, with 13 bases in between. Germline assignment: CDR1 SGHRS and CDR2 YFSETQ. The CDR3 reads CASSWEGFGKLFF. The CDR3 DNA reads as TGCGCCAGCAGCTGGGAGGGTTTTGGAAAACTGTTTTTT. Variable domain in full (rest from reference TRBV5-1 and TRBJ1-4): KAGVTQTPRYLIKTRGQQVTLSCSPISGHRSVSWYQQTPGQGLQFLFEYFSETQRNKGNFPGRFSGRQFSNSRSEMNVSTLELGDSALYLCASSWEGFGKLFFGSGTQLSVL.

The chain uses TRBV5-1 and TRBJ2-3; D call uncertain. Trimming pared 2 bases from V and 5 bases from J, leaving 6 bases between. This CDR3 comprises 12 residues. Germline V gene sequence: CDR1 SGHRS, CDR2 YFSETQ. This chain's CDR3 is CASSFSGDTQYF. The DNA for the CDR3 is TGCGCCAGCAGCTTCTCGGGAGATACGCAGTATTTT.

The V and J genes are TRBV6-5 and TRBJ1-5; the D is unclear. The CDR3 length is 13 residues. The V gene's germline CDR1 is MNHEY and CDR2 SVGAGI. The V end was cut by 0 bases, the J end by 7 bases, with 7 bases between. The CDR3 DNA is TGTGCCAGCAGTTACTCGAGAGGGCAGCCCCAGCATTTT. Its protein product is CASSYSRGQPQHF.

J is TRBJ2-1 and V is TRBV19, with D perhaps TRBD1 (6 bases). The V end was cut by 9 bases, the J end by 7 bases, with 16 bases between. CDR1 is LNHDA, CDR2 SQIVND, per germline (reference sequence). The CDR3 loop spans 13 amino acids. The CDR3 reads CASRDIPRNEQFF. The CDR3, as DNA: TGTGCCAGCCGGGACATCCCGAGGAATGAGCAGTTCTTC.

V usage is TRBV2 and J usage is TRBJ1-5, with no clear D. Germline lookup yields CDR1 SNHLY and CDR2 FYNNEI. There are 13 residues in the CDR3. Trimming took 4 bases from V and 5 from J, leaving 9 bases between them. The DNA for the CDR3 is TGTGCCAGCAGTGTCGGGAGAGATCAGCCCCAGCATTTT. Its translation is CASSVGRDQPQHF.

V is TRBV7-2 and J is TRBJ1-2, with a weak D call TRBD1 (6 bases). CDR1 and CDR2 from the germline V gene are SGHTA and FQGNSA. The germline V and J ends were trimmed by 2 bases and 4 bases, with 11 bases remaining between them. There are 14 residues in the CDR3. The CDR3 coding sequence is TGTGCCAGCAGCTTACCGAGGGGGTCCTATGGCTACACCTTC. This gives the protein CASSLPRGSYGYTF.

This chain uses TRBV4-1 with TRBJ2-2, with 8 bases lining up with TRBD1. CDR3 length: 16 residues. With 2 bases clipped from V and 1 base from J, the junction kept 3 bases outside the gene matches. The V gene's germline CDR1 is MGHRA and CDR2 YSYEKL. The CDR3 loop reads CASSQFRGQNTGELFF. The CDR3 region has the DNA TGCGCCAGCAGCCAATTCAGGGGGCAGAACACCGGGGAGCTGTTTTTT.

This chain links TRBV11-2 with TRBJ1-1; maybe TRBD1 (5 bases). CDR3 length: 13 amino acids. The germline V and J ends were trimmed by 0 bases and 6 bases, with 8 bases remaining between them. CDR1 is SGHAT and CDR2 is FQNNGV in the germline V gene. The CDR3 here is CASSLDSTAEAFF. In DNA form, the CDR3 reads TGTGCCAGCAGCTTAGACTCGACAGCTGAAGCTTTCTTT.

The V call is TRBV7-9, the J call TRBJ1-6; D not resolved. V lost 1 base and J 8 bases, leaving 9 bases between the germline ends. The CDR3 has 14 amino acids. Germline CDR1 is SEHNR and CDR2 is FQNEAQ (reference sequence). CDR3 in amino acids: CASSLVSEYSPLHF. CDR3 DNA sequence: TGTGCCAGCAGCTTAGTTTCAGAATATTCACCCCTCCACTTT.

In DNA, the CDR3 is TGTGCCAGCAGTGCTGTCGGGGGGAAGACCGGGGAGCTGTTTTTT. Encoded protein: CASSAVGGKTGELFF. The V gene is TRBV25-1, the J gene TRBJ2-2; 7 bases agree with TRBD2. The CDR3 totals 15 residues. CDR1 MGHDK and CDR2 SYGVNS come from the germline V gene. V was clipped by 4 bases and J by 5 bases; unmatched bases: 7.

The chain uses TRBV3-1 (or the pseudogene TRBV3-2) and TRBJ2-2, with TRBD1 identical over 7 bases. The CDR3 runs to 16 residues. V trimming: 2 bases; J trimming: 5 bases; junction bases outside the gene matches: 8. The germline gives CDR1 LGHDT, CDR2 YNNKEL (reference sequence). CDR3 residues: CASSQPLSGGTGELFF. For the CDR3, the DNA is TGTGCCAGCAGCCAACCTCTGTCAGGGGGAACCGGGGAGCTGTTTTTT.

This clone appeared a single time. The rearrangement links TRBV5-5 to TRBJ1-1, with D unresolved. The CDR3 has 15 residues. The germline gives CDR1 SGHKS, CDR2 YYEKEE (reference sequence). Trimming cost V 1 base and J 1 base, with 11 bases left between them. CDR3 coding DNA: TGTGCCAGCAGCTTGTTACTGAGACAGAACACTGAAGCTTTCTTT. Its protein is CASSLLLRQNTEAFF.

The chain has TRBV27 and TRBJ2-3; no clear D. CDR1 is MNHEY, CDR2 SMNVEV, per germline (reference sequence). V lost 5 bases to trimming and J lost 2 bases, with 2 bases between them. There are 11 residues in the CDR3. This chain's CDR3 is CASSHTDTQYF. CDR3 DNA: TGTGCCAGCAGTCACACAGATACGCAGTATTTT.